This TCR beta chain was sequenced in a study of shared clonotypes between healthy human individuals. With regard to this clone: Its antigen remains unknown.

CD45RO-negative cells were positively selected for CCR7, leaving out terminally differentiated effector memory CD45RA+ cells. Template for every sorted-subset replicate PCR totaled roughly 210 ng DNA, approximately 30,000 T cell genomes. In the original processing: Sequence data from immunoSEQ were junction-only and lacked quality scores; consequently, filtering differed. Only in-frame clones appear in the TCRdb table, and some are missing; sequencing was by immunoSEQ multiplex PCR. That table furnishes V, J and clone size, whereas the DNA furnished D and trimming. The table lists over 2 million clones, over 85% of them singletons. The study's findings and limits: Despite large depth, sorted-subset datasets appeared incompletely sequenced. Memory subsets generally showed lower estimated richness than naive subsets.

The CDR3 contains 14 residues. Germline V gene data show CDR1 as SGHTS and CDR2 as YDEGEE. Trimming at V came to 3 bases and at J to 4 bases, leaving 4 bases not matched to a gene. The chain employs TRBV5-8 and TRBJ2-7, with 10 bases that match TRBD1. Specimen: naive CD8+ T cells sorted from blood. This receptor was identified in a man between 18 and 35 years old in good health. DNA of the CDR3: TGTGCCAGCAGCTACCGGACAGGGGGATACGAGCAGTACTTC. Translated, it gives CASSYRTGGYEQYF.